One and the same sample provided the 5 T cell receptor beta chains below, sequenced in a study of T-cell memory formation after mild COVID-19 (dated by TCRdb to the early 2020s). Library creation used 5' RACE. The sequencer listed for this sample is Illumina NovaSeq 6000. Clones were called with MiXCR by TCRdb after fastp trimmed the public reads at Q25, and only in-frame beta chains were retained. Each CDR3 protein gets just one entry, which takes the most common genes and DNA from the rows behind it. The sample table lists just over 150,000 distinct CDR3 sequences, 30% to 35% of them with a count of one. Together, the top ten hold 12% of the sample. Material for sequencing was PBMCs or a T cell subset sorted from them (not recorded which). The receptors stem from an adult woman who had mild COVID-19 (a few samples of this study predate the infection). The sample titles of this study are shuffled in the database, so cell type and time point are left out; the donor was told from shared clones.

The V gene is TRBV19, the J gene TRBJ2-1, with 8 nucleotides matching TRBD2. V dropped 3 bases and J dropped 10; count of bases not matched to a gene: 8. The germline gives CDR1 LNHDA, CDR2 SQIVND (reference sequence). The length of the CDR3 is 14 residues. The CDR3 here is CASSMGGLAGEQFF. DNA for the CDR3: TGTGCCAGTAGTATGGGAGGACTAGCCGGGGAGCAGTTCTTC. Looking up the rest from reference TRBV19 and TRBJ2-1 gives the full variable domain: DGGITQSPKYLFRKEGQNVTLSCEQNLNHDAMYWYRQDPGQGLRLIYYSQIVNDFQKGDIAEGYSVSREKKESFPLTVTSAQKNPTAFYLCASSMGGLAGEQFFGPGTRLTVL.

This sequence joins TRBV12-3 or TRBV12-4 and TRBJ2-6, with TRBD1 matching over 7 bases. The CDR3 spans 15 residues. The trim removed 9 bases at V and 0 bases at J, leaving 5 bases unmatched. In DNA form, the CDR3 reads TGTGCCAGGGGACAGATCGTCTCTGGGGCCAACGTCCTGACTTTC. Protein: CARGQIVSGANVLTF.

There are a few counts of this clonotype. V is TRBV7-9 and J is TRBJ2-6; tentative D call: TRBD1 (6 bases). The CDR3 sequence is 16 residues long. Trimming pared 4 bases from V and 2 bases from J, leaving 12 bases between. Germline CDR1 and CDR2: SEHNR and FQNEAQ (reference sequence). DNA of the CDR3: TGTGCCAGCAGCTCCCCCGGGACAACTGGGGCCAACGTCCTGACTTTC. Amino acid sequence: CASSSPGTTGANVLTF.

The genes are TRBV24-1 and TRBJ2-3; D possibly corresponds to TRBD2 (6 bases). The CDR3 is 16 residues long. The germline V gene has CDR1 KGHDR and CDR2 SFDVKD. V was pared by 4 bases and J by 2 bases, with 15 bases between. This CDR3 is CATSDPGTSFTDTQYF. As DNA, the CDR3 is TGTGCCACCAGTGACCCTGGGACTTCTTTCACAGATACGCAGTATTTT.

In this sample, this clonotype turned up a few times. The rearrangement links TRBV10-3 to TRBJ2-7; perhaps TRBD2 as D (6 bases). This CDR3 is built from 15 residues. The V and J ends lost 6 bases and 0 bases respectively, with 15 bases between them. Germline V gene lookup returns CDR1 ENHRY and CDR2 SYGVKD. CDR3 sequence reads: CAISGGALDSYEQYF. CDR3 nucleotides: TGTGCCATCAGCGGCGGGGCCCTAGACTCCTACGAGCAGTACTTC.